This T cell receptor (beta chain) came from a study of CD8 T cells in ankylosing spondylitis. Researchers built TCR beta libraries using quantitative 5'-RACE with molecular barcodes. TCRdb used MiXCR to reprocess the 5' RACE reads, holding one entry per CDR3 protein. The repertoire includes a few hundred thousand distinct CDR3 sequences, approximately 20% of them detected once, and 40% to 50% sits in the top ten. CDR3 size: 16 residues. After removal of 3 bases from V and 2 bases from J, the junction contained 6 bases not matched to a gene. Per germline, CDR1 KGHDR and CDR2 SFDVKD. With regard to this clonotype: Its antigen is still unknown.

Findings and limits, study-wide: Earlier work had already found some motif variants in reactive arthritis synovial fluid and blood. Disease-linked clones were CD8+ and relatively rare in peripheral blood. In ankylosing spondylitis blood, a motif of seven or eight highly homologous TCR beta variants appeared characteristic.

The chain carries TRBV24-1 and TRBJ2-1, with 7 bases that match TRBD1. The source material was blood, either unsorted or a sorted T cell fraction (not recorded which). The sequence was collected from a male donor with ankylosing spondylitis. In DNA, the CDR3 is TGTGCCACCAGTGATATGGACAGGCCGACCTACAATGAGCAGTTCTTC. It encodes CATSDMDRPTYNEQFF.